A selection of T cell receptor beta chains follows, all from one sample in a study of neurological immune-mediated disorders. TCRdb called the 5' RACE reads again in MiXCR, with one record for every CDR3 protein. The table shows 15,000 to 20,000 distinct CDR3 sequences, with roughly 7.5% occurring only once. The sequenced sample consisted of CD8+ T cells from blood. These receptors were taken from a woman aged 25 to 45 with HTLV-1-associated myelopathy (HAM/TSP). The CDR3 runs from the conserved cysteine through the conserved F or W. D genes are given only for firm matches. Clone size is not always given. Where it is, it says once, few, many or a class for expanded clones.

CDR3aa	abundance	v_gene	j_gene	d_gene
CAWSQGGTGGWQPQHF	many	TRBV30	TRBJ1-5	TRBD1
CASSRDRGASYEQYF	many	TRBV28	TRBJ2-7	TRBD1
CASSLGRTWVTEAFF	many	TRBV5-6	TRBJ1-1	NA
CSARDVSTDTQYF	many	TRBV20-1	TRBJ2-3	NA
CASSQDRGLYNEQFF	many	TRBV4-1	TRBJ2-1	TRBD1
CASSKRSGLNYGYTF	many	TRBV13	TRBJ1-2	NA
CASKAGSSYEQYF	many	TRBV27	TRBJ2-7	NA
CASSQTSGGNEQFF	many	TRBV6-4	TRBJ2-1	TRBD2
CASTTSGVDTQYF	NA	TRBV2	TRBJ2-3	TRBD2
CASSPTRTGELFF	many	TRBV11-3	TRBJ2-2	NA
CSARDQLAEYSYEQYF	many	TRBV20-1	TRBJ2-7	TRBD2
CAWSRTGTGDEQFF	many	TRBV30	TRBJ2-1	TRBD1
CASSRVSGRGRSYNEQFF	few	TRBV4-2	TRBJ2-1	NA
CSVEEMRASGRNNEQFF	many	TRBV29-1	TRBJ2-1	TRBD2
CASSSTVRGGETQYF	many	TRBV12-3/TRBV12-4	TRBJ2-5	NA
CASSVGEGELFF	many	TRBV9	TRBJ2-2	NA
CASSLGTVGYTF	many	TRBV5-5	TRBJ1-2	TRBD1
CASSWTLGTYEQYF	many	TRBV5-5	TRBJ2-7	NA
CASSFSGSLYSPLHF	few	TRBV12-3/TRBV12-4	TRBJ1-6	NA
CASSLDRSYEQYF	many	TRBV5-1	TRBJ2-7	NA
CASRPGPRGGYEQYF	many	TRBV5-6	TRBJ2-7	NA
CSARDRRGGRYNEQFF	many	TRBV20-1	TRBJ2-1	TRBD2
CASRPGGRGFNEKLFF	NA	TRBV6-6	TRBJ1-4	NA
CSARQRSSYEQYF	many	TRBV20-1	TRBJ2-7	NA
CASSISILAVSSTDTQYF	many	TRBV7-2	TRBJ2-3	TRBD2
CASSEVGRSTDTQYF	medium-sized	TRBV2	TRBJ2-3	NA
CASSGRLNTEAFF	many	TRBV10-2	TRBJ1-1	NA
CSVEAGARIDTQYF	many	TRBV29-1	TRBJ2-3	NA
CASSLEVGQPSGANVLTF	many	TRBV7-8	TRBJ2-6	NA
CASSPYWPNQPQHF	many	TRBV27	TRBJ1-5	NA
CSADGIRSEAFF	many	TRBV20-1	TRBJ1-1	NA